This T cell receptor (beta chain) was observed in a study of identical twins. Trimming left V 6 bases short and J 4 bases short, with 18 bases between. CDR3 length: 15 residues. A single record per CDR3 protein comes from TCRdb applying MiXCR to the 5' RACE reads. The profile covers about 900,000 distinct CDR3 sequences, with more than 9% appearing a single time and around 1.5% taken by the ten largest. These same records also appear under a second study, on yellow fever vaccine responses in identical twins.

The receptor was derived from a woman between 18 and 29 years old in good health. This chain links TRBV12-3 or TRBV12-4 with TRBJ2-5, with D possibly TRBD2 on 7 matching bases. The specimen was PBMCs. The CDR3 here is CASSQLGGRGETQYF. CDR3 sequence (DNA): TGTGCCAGCAGCCAACTGGGGGGGCGGGGAGAGACCCAGTACTTC.